This note documents a single T cell receptor (beta chain) sequence. The target antigen is unknown. This table comes from immunoSEQ multiplex PCR, and its TCRdb copy is limited to in-frame clones, with some not included. This sample has about 140,000 clones, with approximately 90% found just once. Trimming removed 1 base from V and 11 bases from J, with 11 bases in between. The germline CDR1 and CDR2 sequences are DFQATT and SNEGSKA (reference sequence). The CDR3 is 11 residues long. These donors were members of the roughly 120-subject validation cohort, a group separate from the roughly 670-subject first cohort. The data originate from a study of cytomegalovirus exposure and HLA in healthy donors. Study-wide context: The approximately 120 validation repertoires, a later analysis reported, used the same platform as the 600 to 700 first-cohort repertoires. Overall study results and limits: Reported results showed that the classifier diagnosed cytomegalovirus status with high specificity and sensitivity.

Material for sequencing was PBMCs. The TCR was taken from a young man in good health and CMV-seropositive. This chain links TRBV20-1 with TRBJ1-1; D gene unclear. The CDR3 region is CSARVRELAFF. The CDR3 region has the DNA TGCAGTGCTAGAGTCCGGGAGTTGGCTTTCTTT.